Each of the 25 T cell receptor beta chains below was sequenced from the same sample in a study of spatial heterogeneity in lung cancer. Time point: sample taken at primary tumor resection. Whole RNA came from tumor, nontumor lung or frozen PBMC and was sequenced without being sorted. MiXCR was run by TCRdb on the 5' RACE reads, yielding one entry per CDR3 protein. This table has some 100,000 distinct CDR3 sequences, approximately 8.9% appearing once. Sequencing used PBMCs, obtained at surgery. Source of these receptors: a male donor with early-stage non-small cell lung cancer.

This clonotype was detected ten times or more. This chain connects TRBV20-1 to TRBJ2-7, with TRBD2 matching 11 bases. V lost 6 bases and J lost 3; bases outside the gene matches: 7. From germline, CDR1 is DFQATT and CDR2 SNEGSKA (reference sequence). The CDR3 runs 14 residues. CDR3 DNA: TGCAGTGCGCAACTAGCGGGGGCCTACTACGAGCAGTACTTC. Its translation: CSAQLAGAYYEQYF.

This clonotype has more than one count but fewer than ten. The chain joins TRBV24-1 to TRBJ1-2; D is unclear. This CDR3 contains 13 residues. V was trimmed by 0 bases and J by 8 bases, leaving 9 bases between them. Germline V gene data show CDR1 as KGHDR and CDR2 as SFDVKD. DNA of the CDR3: TGTGCCACCAGTGATTTGGACTCACAGGGCTACACCTTC. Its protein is CATSDLDSQGYTF.

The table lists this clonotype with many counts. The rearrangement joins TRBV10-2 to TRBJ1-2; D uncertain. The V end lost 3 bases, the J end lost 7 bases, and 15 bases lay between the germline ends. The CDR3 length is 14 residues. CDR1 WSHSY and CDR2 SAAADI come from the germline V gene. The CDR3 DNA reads TGCGCCAGCAGTGATAGCCTCATGGCCTCTGGCTACACCTTC. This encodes CASSDSLMASGYTF.

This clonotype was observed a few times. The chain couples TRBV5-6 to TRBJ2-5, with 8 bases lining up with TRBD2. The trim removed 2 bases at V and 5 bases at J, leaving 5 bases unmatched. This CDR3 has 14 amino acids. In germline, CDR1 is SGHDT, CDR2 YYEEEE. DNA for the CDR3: TGTGCCAGCAGCTTAGCGGGAGTCGTTGAGACCCAGTACTTC. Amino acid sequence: CASSLAGVVETQYF.

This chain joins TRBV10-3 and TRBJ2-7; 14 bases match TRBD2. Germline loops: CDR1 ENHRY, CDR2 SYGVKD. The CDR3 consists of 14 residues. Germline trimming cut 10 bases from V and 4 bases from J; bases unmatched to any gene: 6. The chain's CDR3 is CASGGLAGGYEQYF. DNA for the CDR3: TGTGCCAGCGGAGGACTAGCGGGAGGTTACGAGCAGTACTTC.

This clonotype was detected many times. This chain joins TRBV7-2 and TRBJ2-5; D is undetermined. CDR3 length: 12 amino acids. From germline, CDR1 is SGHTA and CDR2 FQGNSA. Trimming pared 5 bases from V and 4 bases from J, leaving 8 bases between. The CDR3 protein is CASSAAGETQYF. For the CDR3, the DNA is TGTGCCAGCAGCGCCGCCGGAGAGACCCAGTACTTC.

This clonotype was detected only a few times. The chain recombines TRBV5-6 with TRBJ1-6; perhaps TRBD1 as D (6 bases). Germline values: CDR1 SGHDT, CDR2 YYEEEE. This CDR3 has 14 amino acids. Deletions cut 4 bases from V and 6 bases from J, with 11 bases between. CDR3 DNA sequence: TGTGCCAGCAGCGCGCTCAGGGGTAATTCACCCCTCCACTTT. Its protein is CASSALRGNSPLHF.

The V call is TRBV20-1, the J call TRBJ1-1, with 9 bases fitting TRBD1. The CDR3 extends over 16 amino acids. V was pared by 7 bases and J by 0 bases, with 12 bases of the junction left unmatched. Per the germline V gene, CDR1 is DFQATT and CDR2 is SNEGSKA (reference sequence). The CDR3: CSGRIRDRVMNTEAFF. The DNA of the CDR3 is TGCAGTGGACGGATCCGGGACAGGGTCATGAACACTGAAGCTTTCTTT.

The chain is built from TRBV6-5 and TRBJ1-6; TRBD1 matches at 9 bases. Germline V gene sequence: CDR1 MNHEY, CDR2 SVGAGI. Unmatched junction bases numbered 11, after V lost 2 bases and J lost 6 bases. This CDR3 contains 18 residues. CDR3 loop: CASSYQTTGTGPNSPLHF. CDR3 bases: TGTGCCAGCAGTTACCAGACGACCGGGACAGGGCCTAATTCACCCCTCCACTTT.

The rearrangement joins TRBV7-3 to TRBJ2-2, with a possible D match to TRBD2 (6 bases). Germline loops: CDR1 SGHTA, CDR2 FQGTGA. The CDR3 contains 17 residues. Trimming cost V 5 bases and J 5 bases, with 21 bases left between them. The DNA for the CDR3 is TGTGCCAGCAGCCCCCGAGGTGGAGGGGCGTTGACCGGGGAGCTGTTTTTT. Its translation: CASSPRGGGALTGELFF.

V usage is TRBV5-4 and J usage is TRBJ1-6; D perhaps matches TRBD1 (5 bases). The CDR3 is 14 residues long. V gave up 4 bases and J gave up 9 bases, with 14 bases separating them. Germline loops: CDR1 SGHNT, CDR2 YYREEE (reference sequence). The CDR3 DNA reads TGTGCCAGCAGCCCGGCGGGGGGTGCTTCACCCCTCCACTTT. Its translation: CASSPAGGASPLHF. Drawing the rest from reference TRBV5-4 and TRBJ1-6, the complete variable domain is ETGVTQSPTHLIKTRGQQVTLRCSSQSGHNTVSWYQQALGQGPQFIFQYYREEENGRGNFPPRFSGLQFPNYSSELNVNALELDDSALYLCASSPAGGASPLHFGNGTRLTVT.

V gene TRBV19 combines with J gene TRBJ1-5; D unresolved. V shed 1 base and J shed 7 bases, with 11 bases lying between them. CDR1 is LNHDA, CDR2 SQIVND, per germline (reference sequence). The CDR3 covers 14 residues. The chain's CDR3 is CASSIVEVNQPQHF. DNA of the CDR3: TGTGCCAGTAGTATAGTGGAGGTTAACCAGCCCCAGCATTTT. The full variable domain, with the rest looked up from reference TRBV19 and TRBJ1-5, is DGGITQSPKYLFRKEGQNVTLSCEQNLNHDAMYWYRQDPGQGLRLIYYSQIVNDFQKGDIAEGYSVSREKKESFPLTVTSAQKNPTAFYLCASSIVEVNQPQHFGDGTRLSIL.

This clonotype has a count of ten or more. DNA of the CDR3: TGCAGTGCTAGAAGTCCCGTGTATGCAGATACGCAGTATTTT. Translation gives CSARSPVYADTQYF. V usage is TRBV20-1 and J usage is TRBJ2-3; D call uncertain. The CDR3 has 14 residues. The V gene lost 2 bases and the J gene lost 4 bases, with 13 bases spanning the gap. Germline CDR1 reads DFQATT; CDR2 reads SNEGSKA (reference sequence).

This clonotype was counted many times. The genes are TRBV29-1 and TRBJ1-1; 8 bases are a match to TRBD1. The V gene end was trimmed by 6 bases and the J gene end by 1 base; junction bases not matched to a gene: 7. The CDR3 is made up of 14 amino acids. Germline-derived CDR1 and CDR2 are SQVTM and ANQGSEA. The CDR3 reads CSVGKTGANTEAFF. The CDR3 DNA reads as TGCAGCGTGGGTAAGACAGGGGCGAACACTGAAGCTTTCTTT.

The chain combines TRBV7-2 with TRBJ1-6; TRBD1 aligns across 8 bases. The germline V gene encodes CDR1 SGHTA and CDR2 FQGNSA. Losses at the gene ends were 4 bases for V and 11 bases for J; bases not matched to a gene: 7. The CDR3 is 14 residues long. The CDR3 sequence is CASSSDRAGTPLHF. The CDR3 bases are TGTGCCAGCAGCTCGGACAGGGCGGGGACACCCCTCCACTTT. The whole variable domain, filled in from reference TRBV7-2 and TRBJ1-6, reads GAGVSQSPSNKVTEKGKDVELRCDPISGHTALYWYRQSLGQGLEFLIYFQGNSAPDKSGLPSDRFSAERTGGSVSTLTIQRTQQEDSAVYLCASSSDRAGTPLHFGNGTRLTVT.

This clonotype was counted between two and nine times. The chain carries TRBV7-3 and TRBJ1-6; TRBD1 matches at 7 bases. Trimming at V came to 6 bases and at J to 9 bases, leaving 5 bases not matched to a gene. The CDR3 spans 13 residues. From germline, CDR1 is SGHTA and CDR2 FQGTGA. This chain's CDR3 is CASSEGATSPLHF. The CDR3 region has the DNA TGTGCCAGCAGTGAGGGGGCAACTTCACCCCTCCACTTT.

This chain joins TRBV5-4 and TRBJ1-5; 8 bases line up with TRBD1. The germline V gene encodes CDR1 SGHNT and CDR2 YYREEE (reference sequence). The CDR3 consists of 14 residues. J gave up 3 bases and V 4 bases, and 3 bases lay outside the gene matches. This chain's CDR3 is CASSQGADNQPQHF. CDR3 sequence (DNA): TGTGCCAGCAGCCAGGGGGCCGACAATCAGCCCCAGCATTTT.

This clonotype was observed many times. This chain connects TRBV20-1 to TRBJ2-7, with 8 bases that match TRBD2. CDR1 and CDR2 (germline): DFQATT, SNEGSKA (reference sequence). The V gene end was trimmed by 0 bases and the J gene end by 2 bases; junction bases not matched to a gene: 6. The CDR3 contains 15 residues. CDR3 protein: CSARDRGLVTYEQYF. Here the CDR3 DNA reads TGCAGTGCTAGAGATCGGGGACTAGTTACCTACGAGCAGTACTTC.

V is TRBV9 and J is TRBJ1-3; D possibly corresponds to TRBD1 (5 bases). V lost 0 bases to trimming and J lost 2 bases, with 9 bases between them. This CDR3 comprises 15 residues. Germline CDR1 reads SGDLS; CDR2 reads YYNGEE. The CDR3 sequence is CASSVDTGAGNTIYF. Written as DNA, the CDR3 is TGTGCCAGCAGCGTAGACACAGGCGCTGGAAACACCATATATTTT.

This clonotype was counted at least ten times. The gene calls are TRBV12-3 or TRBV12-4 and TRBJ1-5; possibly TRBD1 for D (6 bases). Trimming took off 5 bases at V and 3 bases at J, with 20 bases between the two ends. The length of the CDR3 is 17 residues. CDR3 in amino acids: CASSPVEGVEFNQPQHF. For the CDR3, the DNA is TGTGCCAGCAGTCCGGTTGAGGGGGTCGAATTCAATCAGCCCCAGCATTTT.

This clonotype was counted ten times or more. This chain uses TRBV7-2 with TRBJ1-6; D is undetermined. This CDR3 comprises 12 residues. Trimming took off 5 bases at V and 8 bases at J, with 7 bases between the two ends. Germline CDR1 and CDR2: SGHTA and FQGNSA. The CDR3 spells CASSPFDSPLHF. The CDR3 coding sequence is TGTGCCAGCAGCCCCTTCGATTCACCCCTCCACTTT.

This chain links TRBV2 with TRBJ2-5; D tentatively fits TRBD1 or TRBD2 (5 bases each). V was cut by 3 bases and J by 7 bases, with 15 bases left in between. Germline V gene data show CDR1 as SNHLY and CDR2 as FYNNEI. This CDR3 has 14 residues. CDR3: CASSDTGQGGTQYF. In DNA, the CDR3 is TGTGCCAGCAGTGATACGGGGCAGGGCGGGACCCAGTACTTC.

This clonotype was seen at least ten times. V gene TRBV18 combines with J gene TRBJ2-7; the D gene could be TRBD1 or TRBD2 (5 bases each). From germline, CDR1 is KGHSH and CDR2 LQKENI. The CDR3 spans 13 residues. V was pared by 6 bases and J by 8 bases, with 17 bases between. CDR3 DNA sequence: TGTGCCAGCTCGGACCGGGACGGTGAGAAGCAGTACTTC. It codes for CASSDRDGEKQYF.

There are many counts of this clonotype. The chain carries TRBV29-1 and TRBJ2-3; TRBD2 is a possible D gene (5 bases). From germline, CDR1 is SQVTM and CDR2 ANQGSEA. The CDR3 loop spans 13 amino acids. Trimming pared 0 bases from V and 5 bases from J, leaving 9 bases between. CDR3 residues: CSVEERVQDTQYF. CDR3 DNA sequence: TGCAGCGTTGAAGAGCGGGTACAAGATACGCAGTATTTT.

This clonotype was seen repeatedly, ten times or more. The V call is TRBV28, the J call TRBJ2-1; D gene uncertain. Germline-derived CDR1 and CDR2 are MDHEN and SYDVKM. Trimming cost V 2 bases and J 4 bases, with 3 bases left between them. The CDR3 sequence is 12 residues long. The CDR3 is CASSLRYNEQFF. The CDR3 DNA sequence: TGTGCCAGCAGTTTAAGGTACAATGAGCAGTTCTTC. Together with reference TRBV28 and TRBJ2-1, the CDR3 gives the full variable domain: DVKVTQSSRYLVKRTGEKVFLECVQDMDHENMFWYRQDPGLGLRLIYFSYDVKMKEKGDIPEGYSVSREKKERFSLILESASTNQTSMYLCASSLRYNEQFFGPGTRLTVL.